In its sample, the clone carrying this T cell receptor beta chain was seen once. The CDR3 is 15 amino acids. V was trimmed by 6 bases and J by 4 bases, leaving 18 bases between them. Germline lookup yields CDR1 MNHEY and CDR2 SVGAGI. The sample is drawn from a study of cytomegalovirus exposure and HLA in healthy donors. Here immunoSEQ multiplex PCR was the method, and the copy in TCRdb shows in-frame clones only, minus some. This table holds about 120,000 clones, roughly 88% found once. The sequenced material came from PBMCs. The V and J genes are TRBV6-5 and TRBJ1-2, with no clear D. This clonotype was obtained from a man aged 18 to 29 in good health and CMV-seronegative. The DNA of the CDR3 is TGTGCCAGCAGAACCACCGGAGGGAGGGCCTATGGCTACACCTTC. This gives the protein CASRTTGGRAYGYTF.